Given below is one T cell receptor (beta chain) in context. With V trimmed by 1 base and J by 3 bases, 14 bases remained unmatched. Germline assignment: CDR1 SGHTA and CDR2 FQGNSA. The CDR3 covers 19 residues. This sample is drawn from a study of blood T cell repertoires in COVID-19. Study overall: Acute-phase and convalescent COVID-19 samples originated in the United States, Italy and Spain. Sources were T cells, B-cell-depleted T cells, or PBMCs; the material itself was cDNA or gDNA.

Authors' methods: It was from reference gene primer amplification that nucleated cell counts were estimated. Here immunoSEQ multiplex PCR was the method, and the copy in TCRdb shows in-frame clones only, minus some. The V and J calls and clone size were taken over from that table, and D and trimming were inferred from the DNA. The table includes some 320,000 clones, more than 90% detected once. Sequences were obtained from PBMCs or T cells enriched from blood (not recorded which). The clonotype comes from a man in his sixties who had recovered from COVID-19. This chain uses TRBV7-2 with TRBJ2-3, with 9 bases that match TRBD2. This CDR3 is CASSLDRGGAGGWTDTQYF. The CDR3 DNA reads as TGTGCCAGCAGCTTAGACCGCGGGGGGGCCGGAGGTTGGACAGATACGCAGTATTTT.